This TCR beta chain was recovered during a study of blood T cell repertoires in COVID-19 (dated by TCRdb to the early 2020s). For the study in its entirety: The collaborator samples originated in the United States, Italy and Spain and spanned the acute and convalescent phases of COVID-19. The prospective study material was composed of cDNA or gDNA derived from T cells, B-cell-depleted T cells, or PBMCs. Deeply sampled blood TCRbeta repertoires from subjects exposed to, actively infected with, or recovered from COVID-19 were included in the dataset. The repertoires were released in a freely available public database intended as a resource for research on the immune response to SARS-CoV-2. Samples were obtained from the ongoing ImmuneRACE study (first 160 participants) and from 1,254 subjects provided by 6 global collaborators. Nearly every sample came with metadata listing a de-identified subject ID, COVID-19 status, age in years and sex. Where available, HLA class I and class II types were taken from metadata supplied by the sample provider and were not determined by assay-based typing. Study-level results and caveats: The amount of clinical and demographic metadata varied by source and participant and was provided uncurated.

As concerns this clone: The antigen it binds to is not known. Nothing much larger sits one base from this clone, and base qualities are not available.

Each collaborating institution followed its own protocols to collect whole blood in K2EDTA tubes. Collaborator samples were shipped for TCRbeta analysis as frozen whole blood, isolated PBMCs, or DNA extracted from either sample type. As encoded in the germline V gene, CDR1 is MDHEN while CDR2 is SYDVKM. Including the terminal cysteine and phenylalanine, the CDR3 comprises 18 residues. This entry keeps only the CDR3 DNA: 54 bases, framed from base 1. Trimmed from V: 5 bases; trimmed from J: 9 bases; junction bases lacking a gene match: 17. The immunoSEQ Assay, a bias-controlled multiplex PCR, was used to amplify TCRbeta CDR3 regions from genomic DNA. In the authors' own workflow: The number of nucleated cells in each sample was estimated by amplification of reference gene primers within the assay. To quantify the absolute abundance of each unique TCRbeta CDR3 rearrangement, sequence reads were collapsed and filtered. For each sample, productive Simpson clonality was calculated as the square root of Simpson's diversity index over productive rearrangements. TCRdb took over this immuneACCESS table, retaining in-frame rearrangements with V and J assigned. Such tables are incomplete; in checked studies, under half of the missing clones stem from an unresolved V gene, and the remainder is unexplained. The V and J calls and the clone size are those of that table, but D and trimming were determined from the DNA. This sample has a few hundred thousand clones in its table, and approximately 81% of those were observed once. The ten top clones hold around 3.4% of the sample.

The chain was built from TRBV28 and TRBJ1-6, and 9 junctional nucleotides match TRBD1. This receptor was obtained from a woman aged 18-30 years with acute or convalescent COVID-19. The sequencing input was peripheral blood. The DNA sequence is TGTGCCAGCAGTATCACCCCCCCGGGACAGGGTATGGGTTCACCCCTCCACTTT. It specifies CASSITPPGQGMGSPLHF.